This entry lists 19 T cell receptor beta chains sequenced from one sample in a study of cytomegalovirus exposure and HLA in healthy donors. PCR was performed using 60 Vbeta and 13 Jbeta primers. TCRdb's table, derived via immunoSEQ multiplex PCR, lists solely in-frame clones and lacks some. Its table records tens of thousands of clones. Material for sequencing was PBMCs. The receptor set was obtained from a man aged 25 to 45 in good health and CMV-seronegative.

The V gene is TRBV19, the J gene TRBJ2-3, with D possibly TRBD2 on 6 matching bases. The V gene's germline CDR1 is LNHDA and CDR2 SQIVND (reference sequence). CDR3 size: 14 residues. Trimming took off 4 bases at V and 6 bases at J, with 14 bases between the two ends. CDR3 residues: CASSREVGRDTQYF. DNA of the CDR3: TGTGCCAGTAGTAGGGAGGTTGGAAGGGATACGCAGTATTTT. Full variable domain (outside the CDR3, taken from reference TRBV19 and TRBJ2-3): DGGITQSPKYLFRKEGQNVTLSCEQNLNHDAMYWYRQDPGQGLRLIYYSQIVNDFQKGDIAEGYSVSREKKESFPLTVTSAQKNPTAFYLCASSREVGRDTQYFGPGTRLTVL.

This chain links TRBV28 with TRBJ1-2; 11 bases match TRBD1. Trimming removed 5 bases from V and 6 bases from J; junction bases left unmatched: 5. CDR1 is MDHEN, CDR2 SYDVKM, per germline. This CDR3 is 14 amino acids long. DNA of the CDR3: TGTGCCAGCAGTGGGACAGGGGGTTTCGATGGCTACACCTTC. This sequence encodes CASSGTGGFDGYTF.

DNA for the CDR3: TGTGCCAGCAGCTTAACCAAGGGGGACAGGGAGCTGTTTTTT. Its protein product is CASSLTKGDRELFF. The chain couples TRBV7-8 to TRBJ2-2; maybe TRBD1 (6 bases). Germline loops: CDR1 SGHVS, CDR2 FQNEAQ. CDR3 length equals 14 residues. V gave up 2 bases and J gave up 9 bases, with 13 bases separating them.

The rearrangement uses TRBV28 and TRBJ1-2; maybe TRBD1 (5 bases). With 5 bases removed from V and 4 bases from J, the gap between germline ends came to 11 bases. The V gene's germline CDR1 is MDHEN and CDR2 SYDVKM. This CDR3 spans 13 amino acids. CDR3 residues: CASSPGGGYGYTF. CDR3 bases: TGTGCCAGCAGTCCCGGGGGGGGCTATGGCTACACCTTC.

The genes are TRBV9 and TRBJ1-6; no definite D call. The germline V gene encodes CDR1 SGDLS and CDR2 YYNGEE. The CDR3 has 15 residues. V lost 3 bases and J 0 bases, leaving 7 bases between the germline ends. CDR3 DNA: TGTGCCAGCAGCGCCCTAAGCTCCTATAATTCACCCCTCCACTTT. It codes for CASSALSSYNSPLHF.

The CDR3 DNA sequence: TGTGCCAGCAGCTCACTAGCGGTCGCCTACGAGCAGTACTTC. Protein product: CASSSLAVAYEQYF. This sequence joins TRBV11-2 and TRBJ2-7; 8 positions agree with TRBD2. The V and J ends lost 4 bases and 2 bases, in that order; junction bases with no gene match: 4. The V gene's germline CDR1 is SGHAT and CDR2 FQNNGV. CDR3 size: 14 residues.

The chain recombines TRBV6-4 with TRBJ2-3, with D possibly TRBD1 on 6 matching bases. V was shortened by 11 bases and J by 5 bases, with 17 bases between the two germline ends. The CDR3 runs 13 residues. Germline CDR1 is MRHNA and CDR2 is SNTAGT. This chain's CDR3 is CASSGAQGDTQYF. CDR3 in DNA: TGTGCCTCGTCAGGGGCCCAGGGAGATACGCAGTATTTT.

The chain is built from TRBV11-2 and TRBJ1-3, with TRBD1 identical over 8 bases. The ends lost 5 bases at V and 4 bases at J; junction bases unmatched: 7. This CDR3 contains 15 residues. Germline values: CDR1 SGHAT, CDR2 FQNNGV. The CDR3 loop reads CASSPTGVIGNTIYF. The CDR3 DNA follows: TGTGCCAGCAGCCCGACAGGGGTTATCGGAAACACCATATATTTT.

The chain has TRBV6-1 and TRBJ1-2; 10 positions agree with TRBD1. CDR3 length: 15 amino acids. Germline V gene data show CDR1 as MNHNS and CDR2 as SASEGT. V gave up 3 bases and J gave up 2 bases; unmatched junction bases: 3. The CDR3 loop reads CASSDAGQGNYGYTF. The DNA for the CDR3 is TGTGCCAGCAGTGACGCGGGACAGGGGAACTATGGCTACACCTTC.

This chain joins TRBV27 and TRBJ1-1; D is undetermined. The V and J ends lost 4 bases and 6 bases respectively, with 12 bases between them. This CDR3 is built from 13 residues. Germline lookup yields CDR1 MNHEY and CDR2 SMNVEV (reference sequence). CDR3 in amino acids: CASSSLKIPEAFF. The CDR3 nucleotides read TGTGCCAGCAGTTCCCTAAAAATCCCTGAAGCTTTCTTT.

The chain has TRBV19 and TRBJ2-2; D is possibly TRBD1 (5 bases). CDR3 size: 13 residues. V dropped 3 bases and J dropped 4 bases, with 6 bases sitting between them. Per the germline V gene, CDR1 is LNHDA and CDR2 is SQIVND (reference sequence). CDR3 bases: TGTGCCAGTAGTATTAGGGGCACCGGGGAGCTGTTTTTT. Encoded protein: CASSIRGTGELFF.

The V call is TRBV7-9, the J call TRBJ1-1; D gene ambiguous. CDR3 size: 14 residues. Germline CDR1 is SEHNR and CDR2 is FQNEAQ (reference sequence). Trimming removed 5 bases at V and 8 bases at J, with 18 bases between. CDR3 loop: CASSPEWAPREAFF. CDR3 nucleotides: TGTGCCAGCAGCCCAGAGTGGGCCCCCCGAGAAGCTTTCTTT.

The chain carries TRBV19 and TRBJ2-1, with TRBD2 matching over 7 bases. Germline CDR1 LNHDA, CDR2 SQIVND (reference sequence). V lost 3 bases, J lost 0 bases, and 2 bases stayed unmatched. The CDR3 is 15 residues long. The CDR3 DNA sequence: TGTGCCAGTAGTATGCGCGGGGGCTCCTACAATGAGCAGTTCTTC. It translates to CASSMRGGSYNEQFF.

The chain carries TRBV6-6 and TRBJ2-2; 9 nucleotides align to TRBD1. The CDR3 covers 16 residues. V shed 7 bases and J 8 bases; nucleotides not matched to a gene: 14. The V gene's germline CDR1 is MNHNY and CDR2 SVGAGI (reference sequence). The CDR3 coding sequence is TGTGCCAGCATCTCCCCGGCCGGACAGGGGACTGGGGAGCTGTTTTTT. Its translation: CASISPAGQGTGELFF.

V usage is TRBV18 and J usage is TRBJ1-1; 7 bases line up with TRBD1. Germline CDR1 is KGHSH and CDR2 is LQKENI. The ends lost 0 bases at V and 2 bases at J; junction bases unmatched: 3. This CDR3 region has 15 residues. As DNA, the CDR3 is TGTGCCAGCTCACCACCCGACAGGGTTAACACTGAAGCTTTCTTT. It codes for CASSPPDRVNTEAFF.

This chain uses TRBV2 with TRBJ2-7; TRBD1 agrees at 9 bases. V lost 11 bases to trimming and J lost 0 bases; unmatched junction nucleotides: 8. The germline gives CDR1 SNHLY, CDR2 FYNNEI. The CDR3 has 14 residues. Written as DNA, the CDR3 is TGTGCCTCTACCGGGACAGGGATCTCCTACGAGCAGTACTTC. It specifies CASTGTGISYEQYF.

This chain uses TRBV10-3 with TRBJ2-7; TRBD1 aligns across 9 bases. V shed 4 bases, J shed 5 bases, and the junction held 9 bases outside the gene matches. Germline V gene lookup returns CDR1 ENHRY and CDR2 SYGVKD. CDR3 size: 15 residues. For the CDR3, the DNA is TGTGCCATCAGTGCTGTTGGACAGGGGTGGAACGAGCAGTACTTC. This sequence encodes CAISAVGQGWNEQYF.

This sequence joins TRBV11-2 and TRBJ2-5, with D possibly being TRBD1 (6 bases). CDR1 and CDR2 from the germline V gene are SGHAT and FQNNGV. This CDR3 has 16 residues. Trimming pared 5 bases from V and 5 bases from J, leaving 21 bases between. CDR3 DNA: TGTGCCAGCAGCCCCCCCCAAAGCAGGGGAATGGAGACCCAGTACTTC. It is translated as CASSPPQSRGMETQYF.

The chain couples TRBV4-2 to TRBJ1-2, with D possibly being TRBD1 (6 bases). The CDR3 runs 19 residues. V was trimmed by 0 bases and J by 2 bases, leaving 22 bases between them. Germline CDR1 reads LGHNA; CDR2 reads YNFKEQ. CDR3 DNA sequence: TGTGCCAGCAGCCAAGATCCCAAGGGATTCGGACAGCGGAACTATGGCTACACCTTC. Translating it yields CASSQDPKGFGQRNYGYTF.